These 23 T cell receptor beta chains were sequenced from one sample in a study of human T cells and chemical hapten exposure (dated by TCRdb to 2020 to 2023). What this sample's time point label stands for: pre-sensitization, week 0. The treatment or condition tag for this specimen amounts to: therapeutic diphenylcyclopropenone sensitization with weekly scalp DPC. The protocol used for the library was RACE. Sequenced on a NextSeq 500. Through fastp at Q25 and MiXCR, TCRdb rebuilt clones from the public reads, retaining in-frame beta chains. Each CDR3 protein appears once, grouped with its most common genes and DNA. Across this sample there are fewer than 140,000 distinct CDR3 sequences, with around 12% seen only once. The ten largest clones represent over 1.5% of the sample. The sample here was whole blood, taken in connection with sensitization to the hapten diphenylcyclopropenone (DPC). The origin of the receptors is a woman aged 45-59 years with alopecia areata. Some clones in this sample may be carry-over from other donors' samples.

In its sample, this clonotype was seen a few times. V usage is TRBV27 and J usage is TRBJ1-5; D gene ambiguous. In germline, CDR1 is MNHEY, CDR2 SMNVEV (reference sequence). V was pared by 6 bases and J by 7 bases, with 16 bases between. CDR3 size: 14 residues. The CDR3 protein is CASRPYGVGQPQHF. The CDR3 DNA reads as TGTGCCAGCAGGCCCTACGGGGTAGGGCAGCCCCAGCATTTT.

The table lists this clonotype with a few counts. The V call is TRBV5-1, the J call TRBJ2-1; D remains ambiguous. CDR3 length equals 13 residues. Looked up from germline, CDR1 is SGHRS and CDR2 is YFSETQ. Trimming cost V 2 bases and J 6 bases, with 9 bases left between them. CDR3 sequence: CASSLAEGNEQFF. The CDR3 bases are TGCGCCAGCAGCTTAGCCGAAGGCAATGAGCAGTTCTTC.

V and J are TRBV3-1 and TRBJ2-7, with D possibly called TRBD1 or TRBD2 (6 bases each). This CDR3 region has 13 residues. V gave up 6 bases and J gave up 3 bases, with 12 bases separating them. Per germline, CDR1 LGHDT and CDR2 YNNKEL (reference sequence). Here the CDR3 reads CASRVRGGYEQYF. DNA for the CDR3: TGTGCCAGCAGAGTCAGGGGAGGCTACGAGCAGTACTTC.

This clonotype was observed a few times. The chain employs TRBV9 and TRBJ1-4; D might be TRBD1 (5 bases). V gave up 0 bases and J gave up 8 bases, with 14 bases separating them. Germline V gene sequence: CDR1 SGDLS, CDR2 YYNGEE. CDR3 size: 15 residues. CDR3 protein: CASSVGGEIREKLFF. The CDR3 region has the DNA TGTGCCAGCAGCGTAGGAGGGGAGATCCGCGAAAAACTGTTTTTT.

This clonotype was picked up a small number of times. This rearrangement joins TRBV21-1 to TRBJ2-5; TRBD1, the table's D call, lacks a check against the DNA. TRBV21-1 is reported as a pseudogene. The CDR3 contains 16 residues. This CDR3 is CASSKVGTGVRETQYF. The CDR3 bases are TGTGCCAGCAGCAAAGTGGGGACAGGGGTTCGAGAGACCCAGTACTTC.

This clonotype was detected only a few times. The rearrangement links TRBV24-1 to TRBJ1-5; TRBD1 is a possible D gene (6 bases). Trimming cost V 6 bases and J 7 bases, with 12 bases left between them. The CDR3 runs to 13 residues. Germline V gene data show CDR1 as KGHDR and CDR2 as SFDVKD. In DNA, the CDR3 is TGTGCCACCAGTAATCAGGGGCGACAGCCCCAGCATTTT. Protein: CATSNQGRQPQHF.

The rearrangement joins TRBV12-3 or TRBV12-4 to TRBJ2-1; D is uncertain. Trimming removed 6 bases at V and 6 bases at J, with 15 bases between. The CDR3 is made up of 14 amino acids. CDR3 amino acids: CASSGPQFFNEQFF. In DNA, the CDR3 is TGTGCCAGCAGCGGCCCCCAGTTTTTCAATGAGCAGTTCTTC.

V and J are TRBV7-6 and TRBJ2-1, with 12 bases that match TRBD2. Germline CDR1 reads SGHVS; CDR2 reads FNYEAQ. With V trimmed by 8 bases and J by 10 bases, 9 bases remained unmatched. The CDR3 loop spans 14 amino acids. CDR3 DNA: TGTGCCAGCTGTAGGACTAGCGGGATAGGGGAGCAGTTCTTC. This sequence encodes CASCRTSGIGEQFF.

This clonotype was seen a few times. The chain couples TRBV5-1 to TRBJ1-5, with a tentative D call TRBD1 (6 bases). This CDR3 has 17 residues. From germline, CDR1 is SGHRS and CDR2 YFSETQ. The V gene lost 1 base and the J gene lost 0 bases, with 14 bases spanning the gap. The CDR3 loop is CASSLNRDFYSNQPQHF. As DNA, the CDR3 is TGCGCCAGCAGCTTGAACAGGGACTTTTATAGCAATCAGCCCCAGCATTTT.

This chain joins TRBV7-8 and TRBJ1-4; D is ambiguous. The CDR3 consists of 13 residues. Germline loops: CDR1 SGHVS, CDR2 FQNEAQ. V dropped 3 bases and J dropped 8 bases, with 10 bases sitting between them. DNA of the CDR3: TGTGCCAGCAGCTTGAAGGGAATCGAAAAACTGTTTTTT. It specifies CASSLKGIEKLFF.

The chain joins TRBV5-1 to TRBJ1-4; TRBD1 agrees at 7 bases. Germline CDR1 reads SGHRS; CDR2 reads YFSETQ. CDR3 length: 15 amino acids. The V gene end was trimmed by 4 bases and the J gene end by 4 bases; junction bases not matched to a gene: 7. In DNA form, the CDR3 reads TGCGCCAGCAGCGGGTCGGGACAGATTAATGAAAAACTGTTTTTT. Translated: CASSGSGQINEKLFF.

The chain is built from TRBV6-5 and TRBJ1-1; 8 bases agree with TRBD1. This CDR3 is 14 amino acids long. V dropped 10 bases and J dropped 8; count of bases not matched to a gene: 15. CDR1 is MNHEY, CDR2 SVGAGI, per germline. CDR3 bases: TGTGCCACCTTGAGGGGGACAGGAGTATCCGAAGCTTTCTTT. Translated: CATLRGTGVSEAFF.

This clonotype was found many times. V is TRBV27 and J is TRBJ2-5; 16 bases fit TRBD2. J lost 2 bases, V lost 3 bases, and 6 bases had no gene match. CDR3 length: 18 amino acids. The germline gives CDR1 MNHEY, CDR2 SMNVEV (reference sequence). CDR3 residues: CASSFLGLAGGTQETQYF. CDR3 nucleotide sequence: TGTGCCAGCAGTTTCCTGGGACTAGCGGGAGGGACACAAGAGACCCAGTACTTC.

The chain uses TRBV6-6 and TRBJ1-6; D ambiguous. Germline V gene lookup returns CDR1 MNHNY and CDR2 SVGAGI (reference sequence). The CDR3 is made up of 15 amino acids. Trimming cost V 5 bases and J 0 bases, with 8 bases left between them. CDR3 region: CASSPGSSYNSPLHF. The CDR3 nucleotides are TGTGCCAGCAGTCCGGGGAGCTCCTATAATTCACCCCTCCACTTT.

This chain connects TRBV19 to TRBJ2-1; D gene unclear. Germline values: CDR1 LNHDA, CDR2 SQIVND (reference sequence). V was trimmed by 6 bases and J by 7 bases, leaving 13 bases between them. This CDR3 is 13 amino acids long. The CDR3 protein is CASSGRVGNEQFF. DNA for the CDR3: TGTGCCAGTAGCGGTAGGGTAGGAAATGAGCAGTTCTTC. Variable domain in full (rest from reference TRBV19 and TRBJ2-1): DGGITQSPKYLFRKEGQNVTLSCEQNLNHDAMYWYRQDPGQGLRLIYYSQIVNDFQKGDIAEGYSVSREKKESFPLTVTSAQKNPTAFYLCASSGRVGNEQFFGPGTRLTVL.

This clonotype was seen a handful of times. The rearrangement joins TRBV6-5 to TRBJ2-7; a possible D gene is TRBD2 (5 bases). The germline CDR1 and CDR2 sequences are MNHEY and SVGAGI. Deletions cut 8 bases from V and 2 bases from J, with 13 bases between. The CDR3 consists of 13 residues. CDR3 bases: TGTGCCAGCCGGAGAGAGGAGGCCTACGAGCAGTACTTC. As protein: CASRREEAYEQYF.

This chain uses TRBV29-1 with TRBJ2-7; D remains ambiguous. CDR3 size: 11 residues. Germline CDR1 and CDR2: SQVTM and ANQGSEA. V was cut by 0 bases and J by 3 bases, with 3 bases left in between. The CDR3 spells CSVEDHYEQYF. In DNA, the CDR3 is TGCAGCGTTGAAGATCACTACGAGCAGTACTTC.

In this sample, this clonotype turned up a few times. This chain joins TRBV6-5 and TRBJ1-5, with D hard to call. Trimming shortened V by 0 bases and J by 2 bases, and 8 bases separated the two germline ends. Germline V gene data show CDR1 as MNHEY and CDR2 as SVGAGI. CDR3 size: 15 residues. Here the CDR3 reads CASSYSNGGNQPQHF. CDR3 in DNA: TGTGCCAGCAGTTACTCGAATGGGGGCAATCAGCCCCAGCATTTT.

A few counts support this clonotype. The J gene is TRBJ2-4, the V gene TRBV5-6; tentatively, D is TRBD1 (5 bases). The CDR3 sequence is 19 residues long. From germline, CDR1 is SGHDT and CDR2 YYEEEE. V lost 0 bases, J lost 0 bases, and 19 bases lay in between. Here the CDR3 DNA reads TGTGCCAGCAGCTTGGGGGGCCGATGGACGACCTTAGCCAAAAACATTCAGTACTTC. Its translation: CASSLGGRWTTLAKNIQYF.

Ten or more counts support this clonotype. The CDR3 protein is CASTTQGLNTEAFF. In nucleotides, the CDR3 is TGTGCCAGCACCACGCAGGGACTGAACACTGAAGCTTTCTTT. This rearrangement joins TRBV2 to TRBJ1-1; D is perhaps TRBD1 (5 bases). CDR1 and CDR2 (germline): SNHLY, FYNNEI. The ends were cut back, 7 bases at V and 0 bases at J, with 12 bases in the middle. The CDR3 runs to 14 residues.

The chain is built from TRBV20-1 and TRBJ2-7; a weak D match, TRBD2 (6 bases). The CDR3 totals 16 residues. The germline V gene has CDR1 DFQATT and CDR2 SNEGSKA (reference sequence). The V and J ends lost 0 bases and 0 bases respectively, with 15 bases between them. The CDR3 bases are TGCAGTGCTAGAGATTCGGGAGTATATTACTCCTACGAGCAGTACTTC. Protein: CSARDSGVYYSYEQYF.

The CDR3 DNA reads TGTGCCAGCAGCTTAGTCCGGGAGGCTCAGTTCTTC. This encodes CASSLVREAQFF. The chain recombines TRBV11-2 with TRBJ2-1, with 7 bases matching TRBD2. Germline trimming cut 1 base from V and 13 bases from J; bases unmatched to any gene: 4. Germline V CDR1 and CDR2: SGHAT, FQNNGV. This CDR3 has 12 residues.

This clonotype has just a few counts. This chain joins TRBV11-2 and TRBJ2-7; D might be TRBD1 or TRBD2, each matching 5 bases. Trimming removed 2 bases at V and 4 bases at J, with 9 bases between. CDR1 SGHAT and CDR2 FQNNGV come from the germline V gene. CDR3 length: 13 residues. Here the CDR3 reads CASSLMGEYEQYF. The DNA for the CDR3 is TGTGCCAGCAGCTTAATGGGGGAGTACGAGCAGTACTTC.